The 18 T cell receptor beta chains below come from one sample, sequenced in a study of multiple sclerosis patients with progressive multifocal leukoencephalopathy. The table came from immunoSEQ multiplex PCR; TCRdb's copy has only in-frame clones and leaves some out. The data contain about 31,000 clones, over 80% of them singletons. The time point was: time of PML onset. The input for sequencing was PBMCs, taken from a patient treated with natalizumab. The receptors come from a woman aged 40 to 55 with progressive multifocal leukoencephalopathy.

CDR3 DNA: TGTGCCAGTACCAAACAGGGAAGGGCAGCGGGCACTGAAGCTTTCTTT. This sequence encodes CASTKQGRAAGTEAFF. The rearrangement uses TRBV19 and TRBJ1-1; a weak D match, TRBD1 (6 bases). The V gene lost 7 bases and the J gene lost 4 bases, with 22 bases spanning the gap. In germline, CDR1 is LNHDA, CDR2 SQIVND (reference sequence). The CDR3 is 16 amino acids.

The chain links TRBV21-1 to TRBJ2-5. TRBV21-1 is reported as a pseudogene. The CDR3 runs 14 residues. The DNA of the CDR3 is TGTGCCAGCAGGCACAGCCAAAGAGGAGAGACCCAGTACTTC. It yields the protein CASRHSQRGETQYF.

This chain uses TRBV5-4 with TRBJ1-1; 8 bases agree with TRBD1. The CDR3 consists of 15 residues. With V trimmed by 3 bases and J by 1 base, 5 bases remained unmatched. Looked up from germline, CDR1 is SGHNT and CDR2 is YYREEE (reference sequence). The CDR3 is CASSSDRVSNTEAFF. DNA for the CDR3: TGTGCCAGCAGCTCGGACAGGGTGTCGAACACTGAAGCTTTCTTT.

The V call is TRBV28, the J call TRBJ2-7, with a possible D match to TRBD1 (5 bases). Germline V gene lookup returns CDR1 MDHEN and CDR2 SYDVKM. V was pared by 2 bases and J by 6 bases, with 8 bases between. The length of the CDR3 is 12 residues. CDR3 residues: CASSLNGAEQYF. The CDR3 DNA follows: TGTGCCAGCAGTTTAAATGGGGCCGAGCAGTACTTC.

This clone showed up just once. The CDR3 sequence: CASSGDRGQNEQFF. As DNA, the CDR3 is TGTGCCAGCAGCGGGGACAGGGGGCAAAATGAGCAGTTCTTC. The J gene is TRBJ2-1, the V gene TRBV21-1; the D call of TRBD1 is as the table states it, not checked on the DNA. TRBV21-1 has pseudogene status. The CDR3 has 14 residues.

V and J are TRBV2 and TRBJ1-1; D might be TRBD1 (6 bases). The ends were cut back, 7 bases at V and 5 bases at J, with 14 bases in the middle. In germline, CDR1 is SNHLY, CDR2 FYNNEI. CDR3 length: 13 residues. The CDR3 coding sequence is TGTGCCAGCAAAGGGGGGGCAGAAACTGAAGCTTTCTTT. Its protein is CASKGGAETEAFF.

J is TRBJ2-1 and V is TRBV19, with 9 bases identical to TRBD1. The germline CDR1 and CDR2 sequences are LNHDA and SQIVND (reference sequence). The CDR3 runs 17 residues. Trimming took 2 bases from V and 2 from J; bases not matched to a gene: 7. The CDR3 is CASSILVGQGPYNEQFF. The CDR3 DNA reads as TGTGCCAGTAGTATACTGGTGGGACAGGGCCCCTACAATGAGCAGTTCTTC.

V is TRBV4-1 and J is TRBJ1-6, with no clear D. V was trimmed by 4 bases and J by 0 bases, leaving 16 bases between them. Germline values: CDR1 MGHRA, CDR2 YSYEKL. The CDR3 loop spans 18 amino acids. This CDR3 is CASSPYAPGSSYNSPLHF. For the CDR3, the DNA is TGCGCCAGCAGCCCTTACGCACCGGGGAGCTCCTATAATTCACCCCTCCACTTT.

The chain carries TRBV5-5 and TRBJ1-2, with 8 bases that match TRBD1. CDR1 is SGHKS, CDR2 YYEKEE, per germline (reference sequence). The V gene end was trimmed by 0 bases and the J gene end by 4 bases; junction bases not matched to a gene: 5. The CDR3 is 15 residues long. The chain's CDR3 is CASSLVGTGAYGYTF. Written as DNA, the CDR3 is TGTGCCAGCAGCTTGGTGGGGACAGGTGCCTATGGCTACACCTTC.

This chain connects TRBV2 to TRBJ2-3; 7 bases agree with TRBD2. Germline CDR1 reads SNHLY; CDR2 reads FYNNEI. V lost 10 bases, J lost 2 bases, and 9 bases stayed unmatched. The length of the CDR3 is 14 residues. The DNA for the CDR3 is TGTGCCACGTGGGCGGGAGCATACACAGATACGCAGTATTTT. Protein: CATWAGAYTDTQYF.

As regards this clone: The same CDR3 is also encoded by other DNA sequences in this sample. CDR3 sequence: CASSLRGRAPDTQYF. The CDR3 region has the DNA TGTGCCAGCAGTTTGAGGGGGCGCGCTCCAGATACGCAGTATTTT. V and J are TRBV28 and TRBJ2-3; 7 nucleotides agree with TRBD1. The germline gives CDR1 MDHEN, CDR2 SYDVKM. This CDR3 contains 15 residues. V was pared by 3 bases and J by 4 bases, with 7 bases of the junction left unmatched.

The chain is built from TRBV30 and TRBJ1-5, with TRBD1 identical over 7 bases. CDR1 GTSNPN and CDR2 SVGIG come from the germline V gene (reference sequence). V gave up 0 bases and J gave up 3 bases; unmatched junction bases: 5. This CDR3 region has 15 residues. CDR3 protein: CAWSVTGQYNQPQHF. The DNA for the CDR3 is TGTGCCTGGAGTGTGACGGGACAGTACAATCAGCCCCAGCATTTT.

The genes are TRBV28 and TRBJ2-3; D not resolved. The CDR3 sequence is 12 residues long. Germline CDR1 and CDR2: MDHEN and SYDVKM. V lost 1 base and J lost 11, with 10 bases in between. The CDR3 sequence is CASSLSPKGQYF. The CDR3 DNA reads TGTGCCAGCAGTTTATCCCCTAAAGGGCAGTATTTT.

V and J are TRBV7-9 and TRBJ1-4, with 7 bases aligning to TRBD1. J gave up 0 bases and V 5 bases, and 9 bases lay outside the gene matches. Germline CDR1 SEHNR, CDR2 FQNEAQ (reference sequence). The CDR3 runs to 17 residues. This CDR3 is CASSLGDSSATNEKLFF. As DNA, the CDR3 is TGTGCCAGCAGCCTTGGGGACAGCTCCGCAACTAATGAAAAACTGTTTTTT.

The genes are TRBV19 and TRBJ2-7, with 10 nucleotides matching TRBD2. The V and J ends lost 3 bases and 2 bases, in that order; junction bases with no gene match: 1. CDR1 LNHDA and CDR2 SQIVND come from the germline V gene (reference sequence). There are 14 residues in the CDR3. The CDR3 DNA sequence: TGTGCCAGTAGTATCACTAGCGGGACCTACGAGCAGTACTTC. The encoded protein is CASSITSGTYEQYF.

This sequence joins TRBV5-4 and TRBJ1-4, with 7 bases that match TRBD1. CDR3 size: 16 residues. The germline V gene encodes CDR1 SGHNT and CDR2 YYREEE (reference sequence). Trimming took 0 bases from V and 3 from J; bases not matched to a gene: 5. The CDR3 is CASSLDSGTANEKLFF. CDR3 DNA: TGTGCCAGCAGCTTGGATAGCGGGACAGCTAATGAAAAACTGTTTTTT.

This clone was seen a handful of times. The V gene is TRBV5-1, the J gene TRBJ1-4, with 9 bases aligning to TRBD1. This CDR3 comprises 14 residues. V lost 4 bases to trimming and J lost 5 bases; unmatched junction nucleotides: 3. The germline V gene encodes CDR1 SGHRS and CDR2 YFSETQ. In DNA form, the CDR3 reads TGCGCCAGCAGCGCGGGACAGGGAAATGAAAAACTGTTTTTT. Translating gives CASSAGQGNEKLFF.

This clone was seen just once. This chain uses TRBV7-2 with TRBJ2-1, with D perhaps TRBD2 (5 bases). CDR1 and CDR2 from the germline V gene are SGHTA and FQGNSA. V dropped 5 bases and J dropped 4 bases, with 15 bases sitting between them. CDR3 length: 15 amino acids. CDR3 in DNA: TGTGCCAGCAGCGGCCCTCGCGGGCCTTACAATGAGCAGTTCTTC. It encodes CASSGPRGPYNEQFF. The entire variable domain, with the rest obtained from reference TRBV7-2 and TRBJ2-1, is as follows: GAGVSQSPSNKVTEKGKDVELRCDPISGHTALYWYRQSLGQGLEFLIYFQGNSAPDKSGLPSDRFSAERTGGSVSTLTIQRTQQEDSAVYLCASSGPRGPYNEQFFGPGTRLTVL.